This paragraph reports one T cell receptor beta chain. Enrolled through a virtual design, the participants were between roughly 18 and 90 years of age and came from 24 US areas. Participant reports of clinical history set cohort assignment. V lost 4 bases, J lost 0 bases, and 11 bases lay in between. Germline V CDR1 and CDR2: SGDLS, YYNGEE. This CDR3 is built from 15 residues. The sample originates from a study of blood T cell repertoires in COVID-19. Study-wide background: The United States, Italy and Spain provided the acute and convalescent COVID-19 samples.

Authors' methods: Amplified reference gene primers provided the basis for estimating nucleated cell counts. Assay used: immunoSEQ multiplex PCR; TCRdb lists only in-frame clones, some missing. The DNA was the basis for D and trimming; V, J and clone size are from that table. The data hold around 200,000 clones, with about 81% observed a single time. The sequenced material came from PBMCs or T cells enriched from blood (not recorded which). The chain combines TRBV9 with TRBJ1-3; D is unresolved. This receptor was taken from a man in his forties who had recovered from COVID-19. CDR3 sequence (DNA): TGTGCCAGCAGCCACGACGGGAACTCTGGAAACACCATATATTTT. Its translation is CASSHDGNSGNTIYF.